The clone carrying this TCR beta chain is deemed medium-sized. Profiling relied on immunoSEQ multiplex PCR, and the TCRdb table lists in-frame clones only, not all of them. The sample comprises about 42,000 clones, around four fifths of which are singletons, and around 0.7% rests with the top ten. The data derive from a study of T cell changes during pregnancy in multiple sclerosis. Germline V gene lookup returns CDR1 SGHDT and CDR2 YYEEEE. Unmatched junction bases numbered 11, after V lost 6 bases and J lost 6 bases. CDR3 length: 16 residues. The TCR comes from a female donor with multiple sclerosis, enrolled in a pregnancy study. This specimen was CD4+ T cells from peripheral blood mononuclear cells, taken before pregnancy. V gene TRBV5-6 combines with J gene TRBJ2-7; 14 nucleotides match TRBD2. The chain's CDR3 is CASIRLAGGLWGEQYF. The CDR3 nucleotides read TGTGCCAGCATCCGACTAGCGGGAGGGCTTTGGGGCGAGCAGTACTTC.